This T cell receptor beta chain was documented in a study of blood T cells in healthy people across ages. With a J-beta primer mix and a sample-barcoded 5' primer, a second PCR ran about 7 to 12 cycles. TCRdb re-called the 5' RACE reads with MiXCR, one entry per CDR3 protein. Among some 920,000 distinct CDR3 sequences, 51% were seen once, and the ten largest hold over 20%. The total RNA that was extracted per sample amounted to at least 5 micrograms. Overall study findings and caveats: Older age went with lower TCR beta diversity per million T cells, in a roughly linear way. Estimated diversity across one million T cells was deemed an underestimate. Expanded clonotype shifts may have been confounded, as the donors had an unknown CMV status.

Remarks on this clonotype: The antigen remains undetermined.

The sample comprised blood. This TCR came from a woman aged 55-75 years in good health.

The CDR3 DNA reads TGCAGTGCTAGAGAGGGGGGGGGGAATTCACCCCTCCACTTT. Its translation: CSAREGGGNSPLHF. V and J are TRBV20-1 and TRBJ1-6; perhaps TRBD1 as D (5 bases). The CDR3 is 14 residues long. From germline, CDR1 is DFQATT and CDR2 SNEGSKA (reference sequence). Trimming stripped 0 bases from V and 7 bases from J, with 10 bases between.